Listed below are T cell receptor beta chains from one sample, sequenced in a study of T cells after yellow fever vaccination. TCRdb passed the 5' RACE reads through MiXCR, listing each CDR3 protein once. Among 200,000 to 300,000 distinct CDR3 sequences listed, less than 9% were seen once. Here the sequenced sample was CD4+ T cells sorted from PBMCs, taken 15 days after the yellow fever booster vaccination. These receptors were obtained from a man younger than 45 who received the YFV17D yellow fever vaccine. Each CDR3 is given with its conserved first and last residue.

v_gene	j_gene	CDR3aa
TRBV7-9	TRBJ2-5	CASSSARAPAQETQYF
TRBV4-3	TRBJ2-1	CASSQVLAGPPYNEQFF
TRBV14	TRBJ2-3	CASSQDYPAVTDTQYF
TRBV19	TRBJ2-2	CASSILAGAIGELFF
TRBV3-1	TRBJ2-1	CASSPAGFYNEQFF
TRBV4-2	TRBJ2-3	CASSSGLGTGGSTDTQYF
TRBV9	TRBJ2-7	CASSVSGISYEQYF
TRBV20-1	TRBJ1-1	CSVLSGFGTEAFF
TRBV2	TRBJ2-1	CASSEVSSLFF
TRBV6-1	TRBJ1-5	CASSEVITNQPQHF
TRBV5-4	TRBJ2-1	CASSLLAGQFFF
TRBV7-2	TRBJ1-1	CASSLAAGTESFF
TRBV28	TRBJ1-2	CASSPNLQGSYTF
TRBV7-2	TRBJ1-2	CASSSTGRNYGYTF
TRBV5-4	TRBJ1-1	CASSELGSMNTEAFF
TRBV6-5	TRBJ2-5	CASSPYSGSQETQYF
TRBV4-2	TRBJ2-1	CASSQDEVFYNEQFF
TRBV6-5	TRBJ2-1	CASSFKQGWGGSYNEQFF
TRBV5-1	TRBJ2-2	CASSSQGAGELFF
TRBV7-3	TRBJ2-1	CASRLLAGVKDEQFF
TRBV5-1	TRBJ1-4	CASRRTGGPEKLFF
TRBV10-2	TRBJ2-7	CASSEQTGNKQYF
TRBV5-1	TRBJ2-1	CASSLEAGQAYNEQFF
TRBV9	TRBJ1-2	CASSATQGAGYGYTF
TRBV7-2	TRBJ1-2	CASRFPGTGAYGYTF
TRBV5-1	TRBJ2-5	CASSLGAGWKETQYF
TRBV5-1	TRBJ2-5	CASSSGLAGDGEETQYF
TRBV5-1	TRBJ2-3	CASSLGVSRTDTQYF
TRBV29-1	TRBJ1-3	CSVDLEQGIGDTIYF
TRBV5-1	TRBJ2-2	CASSLGTVNTGELFF
TRBV7-9	TRBJ2-5	CASSRTGQTQYF
TRBV5-1	TRBJ2-3	CASSSGLAGVRTDTQYF
TRBV12-3/TRBV12-4	TRBJ2-1	CASSFNRVENEQFF
TRBV6-1	TRBJ1-5	CASRDPDGNSNQPQHF
TRBV5-1	TRBJ1-3	CASSLATGPGNTIYF
TRBV30	TRBJ1-5	CAWGTGVGQPQHF
TRBV11-2	TRBJ2-4	CASSLTRLAKNIQYF
TRBV3-1	TRBJ2-5	CASTRDRAGETQYF
TRBV6-2/TRBV6-3	TRBJ2-5	CASRSGPLQETQYF
TRBV6-2/TRBV6-3	TRBJ2-1	CASRPQSLAGGLRAGNEQFF